The present T cell receptor (beta chain) was sequenced within a study of CD8+ T cells in alopecia areata. Study results and caveats: Scalp samples also yield sequences of resident alphabeta T cells from normal skin.

Investigators isolated RNA and reverse transcribed it into cDNA to act as the sequencing template. Here immunoSEQ multiplex PCR was the method, and the copy in TCRdb shows in-frame clones only, minus some. This table holds around 120,000 clones, 47% found once. Remarks on this clone: Its antigen is as yet unknown.

V was cut by 0 bases and J by 6 bases, with 12 bases left in between. The CDR3 has 14 residues. Germline loops: CDR1 SGHVS, CDR2 FNYEAQ. Sequenced input: NKG2D-low CD8+ T cells sorted from blood. The clonotype originates from a human donor with alopecia areata. The J gene is TRBJ2-7, the V gene TRBV7-6; tentative D call: TRBD1 (5 bases). DNA for the CDR3: TGTGCCAGCAGCTTAGCGGGCTTGGGGCGCGAGCAGTACTTC. Amino acids: CASSLAGLGREQYF.